This passage covers 26 T cell receptor beta chains from one sample sequenced in a study of blood T cell repertoires in COVID-19. Here immunoSEQ multiplex PCR was the method, and the copy in TCRdb shows in-frame clones only, minus some. Of 60,000 to 90,000 clones in the sample, 70% to 90% were seen once. Sequenced material: peripheral blood. Receptors were obtained from a man in his 60s with COVID-19, enrolled during active disease.

This sequence joins TRBV7-2 and TRBJ2-1; maybe TRBD2 (6 bases). The germline V and J ends were trimmed by 5 bases and 7 bases, with 18 bases remaining between them. The CDR3 contains 15 residues. Germline lookup yields CDR1 SGHTA and CDR2 FQGNSA. CDR3 sequence reads: CASSTEAGPGNEQFF. DNA for the CDR3: TGTGCCAGCAGCACAGAGGCGGGACCGGGGAATGAGCAGTTCTTC.

The CDR3 sequence is CASSPTGGAEQYF. In nucleotides, the CDR3 is TGTGCCAGTAGTCCCACAGGGGGGGCTGAGCAGTACTTC. This rearrangement joins TRBV19 to TRBJ2-7; perhaps TRBD1 as D (8 bases). The ends were cut back, 5 bases at V and 7 bases at J, with 15 bases in the middle. Germline V gene lookup returns CDR1 LNHDA and CDR2 SQIVND (reference sequence). CDR3 size: 13 residues.

The gene calls are TRBV10-3 and TRBJ1-1, with 8 bases identical to TRBD1. V was pared by 5 bases and J by 1 base, with 3 bases of the junction left unmatched. This CDR3 comprises 14 residues. The germline CDR1 and CDR2 sequences are ENHRY and SYGVKD. CDR3 nucleotide sequence: TGTGCCATCAGTCGGACAGGGACGAACACTGAAGCTTTCTTT. It specifies CAISRTGTNTEAFF.

This clone came up once. This chain links TRBV9 with TRBJ1-4; D perhaps matches TRBD1 (6 bases). CDR1 SGDLS and CDR2 YYNGEE come from the germline V gene. The V gene lost 3 bases and the J gene lost 4 bases, with 19 bases spanning the gap. The CDR3 contains 17 residues. CDR3 bases: TGTGCCAGCAGCGGCGAATGGTTGGGGGCGAGTAATGAAAAACTGTTTTTT. Translation gives CASSGEWLGASNEKLFF.

V usage is TRBV5-4 and J usage is TRBJ1-2, with 8 bases identical to TRBD1. This CDR3 comprises 13 residues. V lost 5 bases, J lost 3 bases, and 3 bases stayed unmatched. Germline CDR1 reads SGHNT; CDR2 reads YYREEE (reference sequence). CDR3 in DNA: TGTGCCAGCAGTCCAGGGGGCGACTATGGCTACACCTTC. Protein product: CASSPGGDYGYTF. The whole variable domain, filled in from reference TRBV5-4 and TRBJ1-2, reads ETGVTQSPTHLIKTRGQQVTLRCSSQSGHNTVSWYQQALGQGPQFIFQYYREEENGRGNFPPRFSGLQFPNYSSELNVNALELDDSALYLCASSPGGDYGYTFGSGTRLTVV.

The CDR3 DNA follows: TGCAGCGTTGGTGGACAGGGTGACTATGGCTACACCTTC. It encodes CSVGGQGDYGYTF. V and J are TRBV29-1 and TRBJ1-2, with 8 bases fitting TRBD1. There are 13 residues in the CDR3. Trimming at V came to 4 bases and at J to 3 bases, leaving 4 bases not matched to a gene. Germline values: CDR1 SQVTM, CDR2 ANQGSEA. The variable domain in full, with the rest retrieved from reference TRBV29-1 and TRBJ1-2, is SAVISQKPSRDICQRGTSLTIQCQVDSQVTMMFWYRQQPGQSLTLIATANQGSEATYESGFVIDKFPISRPNLTFSTLTVSNMSPEDSSIYLCSVGGQGDYGYTFGSGTRLTVV.

The chain recombines TRBV12-5 with TRBJ2-7; D perhaps matches TRBD1 (5 bases). The germline gives CDR1 LGHNT, CDR2 FRNRAP. The CDR3 covers 14 residues. Trimming shortened V by 8 bases and J by 5 bases, and 19 bases separated the two germline ends. The CDR3 DNA sequence: TGTGCTAGTAGGCCCTCAGGGCGTCAGGACGAGCAGTACTTC. Its protein is CASRPSGRQDEQYF.

This chain joins TRBV5-1 and TRBJ2-7; possibly TRBD2 for D (6 bases). Germline CDR1 and CDR2: SGHRS and YFSETQ. Trimming pared 4 bases from V and 7 bases from J, leaving 15 bases between. The CDR3 sequence is 13 residues long. In DNA, the CDR3 is TGCGCCAGCAGCCCCGGGACTTCGTGGGAGCAGTACTTC. It specifies CASSPGTSWEQYF.

The chain carries TRBV7-3 and TRBJ2-2; D call uncertain. CDR1 is SGHTA and CDR2 is FQGTGA in the germline V gene. The germline V and J ends were trimmed by 5 bases and 0 bases, with 7 bases remaining between them. The CDR3 has 14 amino acids. The CDR3 bases are TGTGCCAGCAGCCAGACTCCGAACACCGGGGAGCTGTTTTTT. This gives the protein CASSQTPNTGELFF.

V gene TRBV2 combines with J gene TRBJ2-3; 7 positions match TRBD1. This CDR3 region has 14 residues. In germline, CDR1 is SNHLY, CDR2 FYNNEI. V lost 10 bases, J lost 4 bases, and 11 bases stayed unmatched. The CDR3 nucleotides read TGTGCCATCCCGACAGGGAGAGTTGCAGATACGCAGTATTTT. The encoded protein is CAIPTGRVADTQYF.

V is TRBV7-7 and J is TRBJ2-2, with D possibly TRBD2 on 6 matching bases. In germline, CDR1 is SSHAT, CDR2 FNYEAQ (reference sequence). This CDR3 has 15 amino acids. V was shortened by 4 bases and J by 1 base, with 10 bases between the two germline ends. The CDR3 DNA is TGTGCCAGCAGCTCATATAGCGGGAACACCGGGGAGCTGTTTTTT. Its protein is CASSSYSGNTGELFF.

This chain links TRBV10-3 with TRBJ2-3, with TRBD1 identical over 8 bases. Germline CDR1 reads ENHRY; CDR2 reads SYGVKD. CDR3 length equals 18 residues. The V and J ends lost 3 bases and 2 bases, in that order; junction bases with no gene match: 13. The CDR3 nucleotides read TGTGCCATCAGTGAACAGGGGGTCCGGGACCCACTCACAGATACGCAGTATTTT. Translated, it gives CAISEQGVRDPLTDTQYF.

The count of this clone is one. The J gene is TRBJ1-2, the V gene TRBV28; D is unclear. V lost 1 base, J lost 4 bases, and 10 bases lay in between. CDR3 size: 14 residues. Looked up from germline, CDR1 is MDHEN and CDR2 is SYDVKM. The CDR3 region is CASSLSRGGYGYTF. DNA for the CDR3: TGTGCCAGCAGTTTATCGCGGGGAGGCTATGGCTACACCTTC.

This clone was found once. The chain is built from TRBV12-3 or TRBV12-4 and TRBJ2-7, with D unresolved. Trimming stripped 5 bases from V and 5 bases from J, with 10 bases between. The CDR3 contains 12 residues. This chain's CDR3 is CASSRRVDEQYF. CDR3 nucleotide sequence: TGTGCCAGCAGTCGCCGAGTGGACGAGCAGTACTTC.

This rearrangement joins TRBV11-2 to TRBJ2-2; D may be TRBD2 (5 bases). In germline, CDR1 is SGHAT, CDR2 FQNNGV. Trimming removed 5 bases from V and 1 base from J, with 11 bases in between. The CDR3 consists of 15 residues. The CDR3, as DNA: TGTGCCAGCAGCCCTCTTCGGGGGAACACCGGGGAGCTGTTTTTT. The encoded protein is CASSPLRGNTGELFF. Full variable domain (outside the CDR3, taken from reference TRBV11-2 and TRBJ2-2): EAGVAQSPRYKIIEKRQSVAFWCNPISGHATLYWYQQILGQGPKLLIQFQNNGVVDDSQLPKDRFSAERLKGVDSTLKIQPAKLEDSAVYLCASSPLRGNTGELFFGEGSRLTVL.

This clone showed up just a few times. The genes are TRBV15 and TRBJ1-5, with 8 bases identical to TRBD1. This CDR3 spans 15 amino acids. J was trimmed by 6 bases and V by 4 bases; bases with no gene match: 8. Germline CDR1 LNHNV, CDR2 YYDKDF (reference sequence). The CDR3 protein is CATSTDRANGQPQHF. DNA for the CDR3: TGTGCCACCAGCACGGACAGGGCTAACGGTCAGCCCCAGCATTTT.

This clone was detected only a few times. This rearrangement joins TRBV24-1 to TRBJ2-3, with 9 bases fitting TRBD1. There are 15 residues in the CDR3. V lost 7 bases to trimming and J lost 6 bases; unmatched junction nucleotides: 10. The germline V gene encodes CDR1 KGHDR and CDR2 SFDVKD. CDR3 region: CATRPRTGEGDTQYF. CDR3 nucleotide sequence: TGTGCCACCAGGCCCAGGACAGGGGAGGGGGATACGCAGTATTTT.

The chain recombines TRBV5-1 with TRBJ1-6; no clear D. Germline loops: CDR1 SGHRS, CDR2 YFSETQ. Trimming stripped 4 bases from V and 10 bases from J, with 15 bases between. This CDR3 is built from 14 residues. In nucleotides, the CDR3 is TGCGCCAGCAGCCCCATGGGTGGAGGATCACCCCTCCACTTT. Translating it yields CASSPMGGGSPLHF.

J is TRBJ1-1 and V is TRBV5-1; 7 nucleotides match TRBD1. CDR3 length: 14 residues. Germline V gene sequence: CDR1 SGHRS, CDR2 YFSETQ. J gave up 0 bases and V 5 bases, and 4 bases lay outside the gene matches. The CDR3 protein is CASRTGALNTEAFF. DNA for the CDR3: TGCGCCAGCAGAACAGGGGCGCTGAACACTGAAGCTTTCTTT.

This chain uses TRBV9 with TRBJ2-7, with 8 bases that match TRBD2. Trimming removed 0 bases from V and 3 bases from J; junction bases left unmatched: 2. CDR3 size: 14 residues. CDR1 and CDR2 from the germline V gene are SGDLS and YYNGEE. In nucleotides, the CDR3 is TGTGCCAGCAGCGTAGCGGCGGGAGGCTACGAGCAGTACTTC. It encodes CASSVAAGGYEQYF.

This clone appeared a single time. The chain recombines TRBV18 with TRBJ2-1; 7 bases align to TRBD1. The CDR3 loop spans 16 amino acids. The V gene's germline CDR1 is KGHSH and CDR2 LQKENI. V shed 4 bases and J 2 bases; nucleotides not matched to a gene: 8. CDR3 residues: CASSQPETGPYNEQFF. The CDR3 nucleotides read TGTGCCAGCTCACAGCCGGAGACAGGGCCCTACAATGAGCAGTTCTTC.

The V and J genes are TRBV12-2 and TRBJ2-3; the D call in the table, TRBD1, was not verified against the DNA. TRBV12-2 is marked as a pseudogene. CDR3 length: 20 residues. CDR3: CASRLAINGQGESSTDTQYF. CDR3 DNA sequence: TGTGCAAGTCGCTTAGCGATAAATGGACAGGGCGAATCTAGCACAGATACGCAGTATTTT.

V usage is TRBV27 and J usage is TRBJ2-4; D call uncertain. The CDR3 spans 15 residues. Trimming cost V 0 bases and J 3 bases, with 9 bases left between them. Germline V gene sequence: CDR1 MNHEY, CDR2 SMNVEV (reference sequence). CDR3: CASSLSSGRKNIQYF. CDR3 in DNA: TGTGCCAGCAGTTTATCTTCAGGCCGCAAAAACATTCAGTACTTC.

The chain uses TRBV7-2 and TRBJ2-5; maybe TRBD1 (5 bases). From germline, CDR1 is SGHTA and CDR2 FQGNSA. Trimming removed 2 bases at V and 7 bases at J, with 11 bases between. This CDR3 has 13 amino acids. In DNA, the CDR3 is TGTGCCAGCAGCTTACAGGGCTTGGGGACCCAGTACTTC. This sequence encodes CASSLQGLGTQYF.

V usage is TRBV18 and J usage is TRBJ1-6; 8 nucleotides agree with TRBD1. Germline CDR1 KGHSH, CDR2 LQKENI. The CDR3 runs to 14 residues. The trim removed 5 bases at V and 8 bases at J, leaving 5 bases unmatched. The CDR3 coding sequence is TGTGCCAGCTCAACCGGACAGGGCGATTCACCCCTCCACTTT. Protein: CASSTGQGDSPLHF.

The V gene is TRBV19, the J gene TRBJ1-5, with a weak D call TRBD1 (5 bases). Germline CDR1 LNHDA, CDR2 SQIVND (reference sequence). V was pared by 6 bases and J by 7 bases, with 13 bases between. This CDR3 spans 13 amino acids. CDR3 sequence: CASSPGGSQPQHF. CDR3 sequence (DNA): TGTGCCAGTAGCCCCGGGGGGTCCCAGCCCCAGCATTTT.